Below, 8 T cell receptor beta chains from the same sample are listed, as sequenced in a study of technical replicates of blood from a handful of donors. Assay: immunoSEQ multiplex PCR; the TCRdb copy retains only in-frame clones and omits some. Found here are tens of thousands of clones, roughly 96% of them singletons; the top ten hold more than 0.15%. Sequencing input: T cells isolated from PBMCs. Source of these receptors: a human donor in good health.

The CDR3, as DNA: TGTGCCAGCGGACAGGGCGTGTACTATGGCTACACCTTC. It encodes CASGQGVYYGYTF. This chain links TRBV2 with TRBJ1-2, with 8 bases lining up with TRBD1. Germline trimming cut 8 bases from V and 3 bases from J; bases unmatched to any gene: 5. CDR3 length: 13 amino acids. Germline-derived CDR1 and CDR2 are SNHLY and FYNNEI.

The chain links TRBV30 to TRBJ2-5, with D perhaps TRBD1 (6 bases). Germline-derived CDR1 and CDR2 are GTSNPN and SVGIG (reference sequence). The CDR3 is made up of 13 amino acids. V dropped 5 bases and J dropped 2 bases, with 12 bases sitting between them. The CDR3 region is CAWELGQQETQYF. The CDR3, as DNA: TGTGCCTGGGAACTAGGACAGCAAGAGACCCAGTACTTC.

This sequence joins TRBV10-3 and TRBJ2-3, with 15 positions matching TRBD2. Germline CDR1 ENHRY, CDR2 SYGVKD. The CDR3 sequence is 19 residues long. Trimming cost V 4 bases and J 0 bases; bases outside gene matches: 8. The CDR3 DNA sequence: TGTGCCATCAGTGTGAAACCGGGACTAGCGGGAGGAAGCACAGATACGCAGTATTTT. It encodes CAISVKPGLAGGSTDTQYF.

This rearrangement joins TRBV14 to TRBJ1-2, with D possibly matching TRBD1 (6 bases). CDR1 is SGHDN and CDR2 is FVKESK in the germline V gene. Trimming left V 1 base short and J 7 bases short, with 22 bases between. The CDR3 is 17 amino acids. The CDR3 sequence: CASSQAIGGPKLGGYTF. In DNA, the CDR3 is TGTGCCAGCAGCCAAGCTATAGGGGGACCCAAACTTGGTGGCTACACCTTC.

This rearrangement joins TRBV28 to TRBJ1-1, with TRBD1 identical over 8 bases. V was pared by 3 bases and J by 0 bases, with 3 bases of the junction left unmatched. Germline CDR1 reads MDHEN; CDR2 reads SYDVKM. The CDR3 runs 15 residues. CDR3 nucleotides: TGTGCCAGCAGTTTTAACAGGGGGGTGAACACTGAAGCTTTCTTT. Protein: CASSFNRGVNTEAFF.

The rearrangement joins TRBV6-5 to TRBJ2-7; D is perhaps TRBD2 (6 bases). Germline V gene lookup returns CDR1 MNHEY and CDR2 SVGAGI. V lost 6 bases to trimming and J lost 4 bases, with 13 bases between them. The CDR3 totals 13 residues. In DNA form, the CDR3 reads TGTGCCAGCAGGACCGAGGCGGGGTACGAGCAGTACTTC. It translates to CASRTEAGYEQYF.

The V gene is TRBV27, the J gene TRBJ1-1, with TRBD1 identical over 7 bases. The CDR3 is 15 residues long. The V and J ends lost 7 bases and 1 base, in that order; junction bases with no gene match: 9. CDR1 MNHEY and CDR2 SMNVEV come from the germline V gene (reference sequence). In nucleotides, the CDR3 is TGTGCCAGCAACAAGCGACAGGGAACGAACACTGAAGCTTTCTTT. Translated: CASNKRQGTNTEAFF.

The gene calls are TRBV2 and TRBJ2-1; tentatively, D is TRBD1 (7 bases). This CDR3 comprises 15 residues. Trimming shortened V by 5 bases and J by 10 bases, and 21 bases separated the two germline ends. Germline V gives CDR1 SNHLY, CDR2 FYNNEI. This CDR3 is CASSSGGLSGGEQFF. CDR3 bases: TGTGCCAGCAGTTCAGGGGGACTCTCTGGCGGGGAGCAGTTCTTC.